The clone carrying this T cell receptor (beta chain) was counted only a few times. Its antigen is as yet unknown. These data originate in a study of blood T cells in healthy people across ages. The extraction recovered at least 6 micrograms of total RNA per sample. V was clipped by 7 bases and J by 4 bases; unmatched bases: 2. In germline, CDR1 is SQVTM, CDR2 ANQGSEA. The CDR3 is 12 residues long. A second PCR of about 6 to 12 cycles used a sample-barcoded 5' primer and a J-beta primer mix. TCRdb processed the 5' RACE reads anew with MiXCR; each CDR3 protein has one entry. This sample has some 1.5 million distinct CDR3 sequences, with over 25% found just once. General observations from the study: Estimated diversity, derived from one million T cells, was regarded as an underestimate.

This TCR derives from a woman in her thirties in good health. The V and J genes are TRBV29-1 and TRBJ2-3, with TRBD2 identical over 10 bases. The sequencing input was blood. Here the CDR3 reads CSAGLAADTQYF. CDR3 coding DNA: TGCAGCGCCGGACTAGCGGCAGATACGCAGTATTTT.